The T cell receptor (beta chain) under discussion was sequenced for a study of response to subunit inactivated influenza vaccine. TCRdb fed the RT-PCR reads into MiXCR, producing one record per CDR3 protein. The sample lists some 550,000 distinct CDR3 sequences, under 30% occurring once. This CDR3 is built from 13 residues. Trimming left V 0 bases short and J 5 bases short, with 8 bases between. The germline gives CDR1 DFQATT, CDR2 SNEGSKA (reference sequence). This clonotype has just a few counts. These sequences were also reported in another study, on T cells expressing NK-cell markers. That study adds: What made the TCR beta cDNA was 5'RACE template switching with UMIs.

The rearrangement uses TRBV20-1 and TRBJ1-5, with no clear D. The TCR originated in a man between 45 and 60 years old who received an inactivated influenza vaccine. The material sequenced was CD4+ T cells sorted from PBMCs, taken 12 days after vaccination. In DNA, the CDR3 is TGCAGTGCTAGAGAAACAGATGATCAGCCCCAGCATTTT. Protein: CSARETDDQPQHF.